These 27 T cell receptor beta chains originate from one sample sequenced in a study of shared clonotypes between healthy human individuals (dated by TCRdb to about 2020). The library was made by the immunoSEQ multiplex PCR assay. The immuneACCESS repertoire file appears here via TCRdb, limited to in-frame rearrangements. These files lack a portion of the clones; in checked studies, under half of the deficit traces to unresolved V genes, and the cause of the others is not known. Counted in this sample were some 470,000 clones; approximately 80% of them appeared once. In total, the top ten clones hold 13% of the sample. Source material: PBMCs. The receptor set was obtained from a woman in her forties in good health. Some clones in this sample may be carry-over from other donors' samples.

About this clone: One base away lies a much larger clone, so this may be a sequencing read error. Other nucleotide sequences from this sample produce the same CDR3. The chain links TRBV9 to TRBJ1-5; D is possibly TRBD1 (6 bases). The CDR3 runs to 14 residues. Germline assignment: CDR1 SGDLS and CDR2 YYNGEE. Trimming removed 0 bases from V and 6 bases from J, with 10 bases in between. DNA for the CDR3: TGTGCCAGCAGCGTAGGGGGGGGCGGTCAGCCCCAGCATTTT. Protein: CASSVGGGGQPQHF. Together with reference TRBV9 and TRBJ1-5, the CDR3 gives the full variable domain: DSGVTQTPKHLITATGQRVTLRCSPRSGDLSVYWYQQSLDQGLQFLIQYYNGEERAKGNILERFSAQQFPDLHSELNLSSLELGDSALYFCASSVGGGGQPQHFGDGTRLSIL.

The chain employs TRBV2 and TRBJ2-7; 8 bases match TRBD2. Germline CDR1 and CDR2: SNHLY and FYNNEI. The CDR3 runs to 14 residues. V dropped 2 bases and J dropped 3; count of bases not matched to a gene: 3. The CDR3 region is CASSELGLGYEQYF. The CDR3 nucleotides read TGTGCCAGCAGTGAATTGGGACTAGGCTACGAGCAGTACTTC.

The chain uses TRBV2 and TRBJ2-1; 12 bases are a match to TRBD2. CDR1 SNHLY and CDR2 FYNNEI come from the germline V gene. The CDR3 consists of 15 residues. V shed 6 bases, J shed 5 bases, and the junction held 5 bases outside the gene matches. CDR3 sequence: CASRDGLAGHNEQFF. CDR3 in DNA: TGTGCCAGCAGAGATGGACTAGCGGGACACAATGAGCAGTTCTTC. Filled out from reference TRBV2 and TRBJ2-1, the complete variable domain reads EPEVTQTPSHQVTQMGQEVILRCVPISNHLYFYWYRQILGQKVEFLVSFYNNEISEKSEIFDDQFSVERPDGSNFTLKIRSTKLEDSAMYFCASRDGLAGHNEQFFGPGTRLTVL.

The rearrangement links TRBV6-1 to TRBJ1-1, with a weak D call TRBD1 (5 bases). Trimming removed 7 bases from V and 4 bases from J, with 13 bases in between. The CDR3 is made up of 13 amino acids. The germline CDR1 and CDR2 sequences are MNHNS and SASEGT. Here the CDR3 reads CASMPGGRTEAFF. CDR3 coding DNA: TGTGCCAGCATGCCCGGGGGTCGCACTGAAGCTTTCTTT.

With regard to this clone: Distinct nucleotide sequences in the sample also encode this CDR3. The chain joins TRBV7-8 to TRBJ1-1; 7 nucleotides line up with TRBD1. Trimming took 5 bases from V and 1 from J; bases not matched to a gene: 4. The CDR3 has 14 amino acids. Per germline, CDR1 SGHVS and CDR2 FQNEAQ. The CDR3 DNA reads TGTGCCAGCAGCATCGGGACAGCGAACACTGAAGCTTTCTTT. Its protein product is CASSIGTANTEAFF.

The chain recombines TRBV12-5 with TRBJ2-1, with D tentatively TRBD2 (5 bases). There are 14 residues in the CDR3. V was clipped by 7 bases and J by 6 bases, with 16 bases between them. Germline lookup yields CDR1 LGHNT and CDR2 FRNRAP. CDR3 coding DNA: TGTGCTAGTGAGCCCCCCGGTCGGGGCAATGAGCAGTTCTTC. This sequence encodes CASEPPGRGNEQFF.

The chain links TRBV6-5 to TRBJ2-2, with D possibly being TRBD2 (5 bases). V was cut by 5 bases and J by 6 bases, with 13 bases left in between. Germline V gene sequence: CDR1 MNHEY, CDR2 SVGAGI. The CDR3 consists of 14 residues. The CDR3 loop is CASSSGVRSGELFF. CDR3 DNA: TGTGCCAGCAGTAGCGGAGTCCGGTCCGGGGAGCTGTTTTTT.

This clone has a handful of counts. The V gene is TRBV5-6, the J gene TRBJ1-3, with 7 bases aligning to TRBD1. The J segment lost 2 bases and the V segment lost 4 bases, leaving 6 bases of the junction unmatched. CDR1 is SGHDT, CDR2 YYEEEE, per germline. This CDR3 has 15 amino acids. In DNA, the CDR3 is TGTGCCAGCAGCAGTGGACAGGCTACTGGAAACACCATATATTTT. Translation gives CASSSGQATGNTIYF.

The gene calls are TRBV11-3 and TRBJ2-1; no clear D gene. The V gene's germline CDR1 is SGHNT and CDR2 YENEEA. This CDR3 has 14 residues. V was pared by 1 base and J by 8 bases, with 12 bases between. CDR3 region: CASSLGLALDEQFF. The CDR3 DNA follows: TGTGCCAGCAGCTTAGGTTTAGCTCTAGATGAGCAGTTCTTC.

This clone has more than one count but fewer than ten. The rearrangement links TRBV21-1 to TRBJ2-3; the DNA was not used to check the table's D call, TRBD1. TRBV21-1 represents a pseudogene. CDR3 length equals 15 residues. The CDR3 nucleotides are TGTGCCAGCAGCGAACAGGACAGTCGCACAGATACGCAGTATTTT. Translated, it gives CASSEQDSRTDTQYF.

This clone was picked up a small number of times. The chain uses TRBV9 and TRBJ2-3, with D tentatively TRBD1 or TRBD2 (5 bases each). With 4 bases removed from V and 8 bases from J, the gap between germline ends came to 17 bases. The CDR3 contains 14 residues. Germline V CDR1 and CDR2: SGDLS, YYNGEE. DNA of the CDR3: TGTGCCAGCAGCTCCGGTGTGGGTGGGGGTACGCAGTATTTT. Translation gives CASSSGVGGGTQYF.

The sample holds many counts of this clone. The chain combines TRBV6-9 with TRBJ2-7; 7 positions match TRBD1. V was clipped by 10 bases and J by 0 bases; unmatched bases: 6. This CDR3 is 13 amino acids long. Looked up from germline, CDR1 is MNHGY and CDR2 is SVAAGI. In nucleotides, the CDR3 is TGTGCCAATCGACAGGGCGACTCCTACGAGCAGTACTTC. It encodes CANRQGDSYEQYF.

This chain joins TRBV6-5 and TRBJ1-1; D not certain. The V gene's germline CDR1 is MNHEY and CDR2 SVGAGI. V lost 0 bases and J lost 4, with 12 bases in between. The CDR3 loop spans 15 amino acids. The CDR3 spells CASSYSRPAPTEAFF. The CDR3 DNA sequence: TGTGCCAGCAGTTACTCTCGCCCGGCTCCCACTGAAGCTTTCTTT.

This clone was recorded a few times. The chain links TRBV28 to TRBJ1-5; no reliable D call. Trimming removed 2 bases at V and 6 bases at J, with 11 bases between. Germline V gives CDR1 MDHEN, CDR2 SYDVKM. CDR3 length equals 14 residues. The CDR3 coding sequence is TGTGCCAGCAGTTTAGAGGAGGGCGCTCAGCCCCAGCATTTT. It codes for CASSLEEGAQPQHF. Full variable domain (missing parts from reference TRBV28 and TRBJ1-5): DVKVTQSSRYLVKRTGEKVFLECVQDMDHENMFWYRQDPGLGLRLIYFSYDVKMKEKGDIPEGYSVSREKKERFSLILESASTNQTSMYLCASSLEEGAQPQHFGDGTRLSIL.

V usage is TRBV7-6 and J usage is TRBJ2-2; D may be TRBD1 (6 bases). V was clipped by 5 bases and J by 5 bases, with 18 bases between them. In germline, CDR1 is SGHVS, CDR2 FNYEAQ. This CDR3 is 16 amino acids long. The CDR3 DNA reads TGTGCCAGCAGCCCGCTAGACACAGGGAAAACCGGGGAGCTGTTTTTT. Protein: CASSPLDTGKTGELFF.

This clone was counted between two and nine times. The rearrangement links TRBV2 to TRBJ2-2; D might be TRBD1 (6 bases). Trimming left V 8 bases short and J 4 bases short, with 11 bases between. Germline V lookup: CDR1 SNHLY, CDR2 FYNNEI. CDR3 length equals 13 residues. In DNA, the CDR3 is TGTGCCAGCCACGGGACAAGCACCGGGGAGCTGTTTTTT. It yields the protein CASHGTSTGELFF.

The gene calls are TRBV6-6 and TRBJ1-5, with D uncertain. The germline CDR1 and CDR2 sequences are MNHNY and SVGAGI (reference sequence). Trimming removed 8 bases at V and 1 base at J, with 12 bases between. The CDR3 runs 14 residues. Here the CDR3 reads CASGGGLSNQPQHF. The CDR3 DNA sequence: TGTGCCAGCGGAGGAGGGTTGAGCAATCAGCCCCAGCATTTT.

The J gene is TRBJ2-7, the V gene TRBV28; no reliable D call. This CDR3 spans 14 amino acids. Germline V CDR1 and CDR2: MDHEN, SYDVKM. V gave up 3 bases and J gave up 1 base, with 10 bases separating them. CDR3 coding DNA: TGTGCCAGCAGTTTCGAACCCGAATCCTACGAGCAGTACTTC. Translating it yields CASSFEPESYEQYF.

The CDR3 nucleotides read TGTGCCAGCAGTGTAGGGACAGCTGGACTTAGCAATCAGCCCCAGCATTTT. Translation gives CASSVGTAGLSNQPQHF. The chain couples TRBV28 to TRBJ1-5; TRBD1 matches at 7 bases. Germline CDR1 reads MDHEN; CDR2 reads SYDVKM. The CDR3 has 17 residues. The V segment lost 5 bases and the J segment 0 bases; nucleotides outside the gene matches: 10.

A word on this clone: The same CDR3 also results from other DNA sequences found in this sample. This chain links TRBV18 with TRBJ1-3, with D hard to call. Germline V gene sequence: CDR1 KGHSH, CDR2 LQKENI. V was trimmed by 2 bases and J by 4 bases, leaving 15 bases between them. This CDR3 region has 16 residues. Here the CDR3 DNA reads TGTGCCAGCTCACCAGGGGAGGGAGCCTCCGGAAACACCATATATTTT. Its protein is CASSPGEGASGNTIYF.

The genes are TRBV6-1 and TRBJ2-5; TRBD1 is a possible D gene (5 bases). Trimming took 2 bases from V and 4 from J, leaving 14 bases between them. This CDR3 region has 15 residues. The germline CDR1 and CDR2 sequences are MNHNS and SASEGT. This chain's CDR3 is CASSEPAGQGETQYF. The CDR3 nucleotides read TGTGCCAGCAGTGAACCCGCCGGTCAGGGAGAGACCCAGTACTTC.

The genes are TRBV6-5 and TRBJ2-7, with 7 bases identical to TRBD1. J lost 4 bases, V lost 0 bases, and 6 bases had no gene match. The germline gives CDR1 MNHEY, CDR2 SVGAGI. CDR3 size: 15 residues. CDR3 loop: CASSYSSVRGYEQYF. For the CDR3, the DNA is TGTGCCAGCAGTTACTCGAGCGTCAGGGGGTACGAGCAGTACTTC.

DNA for the CDR3: TGTGCCAGCTCACCCGGACCCGGGGAGCTGTTTTTT. This encodes CASSPGPGELFF. The V and J genes are TRBV18 and TRBJ2-2, with D unclear. The CDR3 is 12 amino acids. Trimming stripped 3 bases from V and 6 bases from J, with 5 bases between. Germline CDR1 reads KGHSH; CDR2 reads LQKENI. The complete variable domain, with remaining parts taken from reference TRBV18 and TRBJ2-2, reads NAGVMQNPRHLVRRRGQEARLRCSPMKGHSHVYWYRQLPEEGLKFMVYLQKENIIDESGMPKERFSAEFPKEGPSILRIQQVVRGDSAAYFCASSPGPGELFFGEGSRLTVL.

This clone has just one count. The rearrangement uses TRBV29-1 and TRBJ2-6; D is unresolved. The CDR3 has 13 residues. Germline V gives CDR1 SQVTM, CDR2 ANQGSEA. Trimming removed 5 bases at V and 4 bases at J, with 9 bases between. The CDR3 region is CSVFVAGANVLTF. The CDR3 DNA follows: TGCAGCGTTTTTGTCGCGGGGGCCAACGTCCTGACTTTC.

V is TRBV7-9 and J is TRBJ2-7, with a weak D call TRBD1 (6 bases). The germline gives CDR1 SEHNR, CDR2 FQNEAQ (reference sequence). With 3 bases removed from V and 4 bases from J, the gap between germline ends came to 19 bases. The CDR3 runs 16 residues. This CDR3 reads CASSFRTEGIGYEQYF. The CDR3 nucleotides read TGTGCCAGCAGCTTCCGGACAGAAGGTATCGGGTACGAGCAGTACTTC.

As concerns this clone: The junction departs from the called germline gene at one end, perhaps through a read error. This chain links TRBV27 with TRBJ2-7; D may match TRBD1 or TRBD2 (6 bases each). The CDR3 spans 15 residues. Germline assignment: CDR1 MNHEY and CDR2 SMNVEV (reference sequence). The CDR3 sequence is CASREGGSNSPQHYF. The CDR3 bases are TGTGCCAGCAGAGAAGGGGGGTCCAACTCCCCGCAGCATTACTTC.

Many counts were recorded for this clone. The chain is built from TRBV18 and TRBJ2-7; D is unresolved. There are 15 residues in the CDR3. The ends were cut back, 1 base at V and 6 bases at J, with 16 bases in the middle. The germline gives CDR1 KGHSH, CDR2 LQKENI. The CDR3 reads CASSPRPGESGEQYF. CDR3 DNA sequence: TGTGCCAGCTCACCACGGCCCGGCGAGAGTGGCGAGCAGTACTTC.